This T cell receptor (beta chain) originates from a study of PD-1 blockade in classical Hodgkin lymphoma. Each patient experienced a relapse that followed autologous stem cell transplantation, and brentuximab vedotin exposure varied. The method was immunoSEQ multiplex PCR; TCRdb's version includes in-frame clones alone and lacks a portion of them. The sample shows some 100,000 clones, approximately 90% of them seen only once. The trim removed 5 bases at V and 5 bases at J, leaving 11 bases unmatched. This CDR3 is built from 15 residues. Germline CDR1 SGHTA, CDR2 FQGNSA. This clone occurred once. The material sequenced was peripheral blood mononuclear cells (PBMCs), taken before the second cycle of nivolumab. The sequence was collected from a human donor with classical Hodgkin lymphoma. The chain is built from TRBV7-2 and TRBJ2-7; TRBD2 agrees at 8 bases. The CDR3 DNA reads as TGTGCCAGCAGCGGACCCGGGACTAGGGTCCACGAGCAGTACTTC. Protein product: CASSGPGTRVHEQYF.